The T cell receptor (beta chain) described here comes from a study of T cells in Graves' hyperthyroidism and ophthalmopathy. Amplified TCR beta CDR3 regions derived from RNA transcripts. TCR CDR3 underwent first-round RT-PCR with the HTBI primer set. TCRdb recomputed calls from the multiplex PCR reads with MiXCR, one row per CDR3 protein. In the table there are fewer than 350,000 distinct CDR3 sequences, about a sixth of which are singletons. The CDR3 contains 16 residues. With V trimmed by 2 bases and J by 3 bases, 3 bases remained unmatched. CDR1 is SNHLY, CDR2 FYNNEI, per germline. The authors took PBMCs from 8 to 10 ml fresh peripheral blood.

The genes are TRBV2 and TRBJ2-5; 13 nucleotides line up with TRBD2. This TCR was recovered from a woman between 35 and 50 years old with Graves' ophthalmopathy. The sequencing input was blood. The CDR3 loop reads CASSETSGRAEETQYF. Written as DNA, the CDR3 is TGTGCCAGCAGTGAAACTAGCGGGAGGGCCGAAGAGACCCAGTACTTC.